This TCR beta chain was identified during a study of blood T cell repertoires in COVID-19. Turning to the study itself: Donors in the United States, Italy and Spain gave samples during acute or convalescent COVID-19.

Per the germline V gene, CDR1 is SNHLY and CDR2 is FYNNEI. The CDR3 spans 15 residues. V lost 6 bases and J lost 9; bases outside the gene matches: 10. Source study methods: Estimation of nucleated cell counts relied on the amplification of reference gene primers. The method was immunoSEQ multiplex PCR; TCRdb's version includes in-frame clones alone and lacks a portion of them. Clone size and V and J calls were adopted from that table, with D and trimming inferred from the DNA. The repertoire holds about 180,000 clones, about 83% seen once, with around 8.6% in the top ten. Recovered Cohort 3 donors showed two negative PCRs, clearance, or symptom resolution.

The chain uses TRBV2 and TRBJ2-1; 11 nucleotides align to TRBD2. Sequencing used PBMCs or T cells enriched from blood (not recorded which). The TCR originated in a woman younger than 45 who had recovered from COVID-19. DNA of the CDR3: TGTGCCAGCAGCCCAATACTAGCGGGAGTAACTGAGCAGTTCTTC. Encoded protein: CASSPILAGVTEQFF.